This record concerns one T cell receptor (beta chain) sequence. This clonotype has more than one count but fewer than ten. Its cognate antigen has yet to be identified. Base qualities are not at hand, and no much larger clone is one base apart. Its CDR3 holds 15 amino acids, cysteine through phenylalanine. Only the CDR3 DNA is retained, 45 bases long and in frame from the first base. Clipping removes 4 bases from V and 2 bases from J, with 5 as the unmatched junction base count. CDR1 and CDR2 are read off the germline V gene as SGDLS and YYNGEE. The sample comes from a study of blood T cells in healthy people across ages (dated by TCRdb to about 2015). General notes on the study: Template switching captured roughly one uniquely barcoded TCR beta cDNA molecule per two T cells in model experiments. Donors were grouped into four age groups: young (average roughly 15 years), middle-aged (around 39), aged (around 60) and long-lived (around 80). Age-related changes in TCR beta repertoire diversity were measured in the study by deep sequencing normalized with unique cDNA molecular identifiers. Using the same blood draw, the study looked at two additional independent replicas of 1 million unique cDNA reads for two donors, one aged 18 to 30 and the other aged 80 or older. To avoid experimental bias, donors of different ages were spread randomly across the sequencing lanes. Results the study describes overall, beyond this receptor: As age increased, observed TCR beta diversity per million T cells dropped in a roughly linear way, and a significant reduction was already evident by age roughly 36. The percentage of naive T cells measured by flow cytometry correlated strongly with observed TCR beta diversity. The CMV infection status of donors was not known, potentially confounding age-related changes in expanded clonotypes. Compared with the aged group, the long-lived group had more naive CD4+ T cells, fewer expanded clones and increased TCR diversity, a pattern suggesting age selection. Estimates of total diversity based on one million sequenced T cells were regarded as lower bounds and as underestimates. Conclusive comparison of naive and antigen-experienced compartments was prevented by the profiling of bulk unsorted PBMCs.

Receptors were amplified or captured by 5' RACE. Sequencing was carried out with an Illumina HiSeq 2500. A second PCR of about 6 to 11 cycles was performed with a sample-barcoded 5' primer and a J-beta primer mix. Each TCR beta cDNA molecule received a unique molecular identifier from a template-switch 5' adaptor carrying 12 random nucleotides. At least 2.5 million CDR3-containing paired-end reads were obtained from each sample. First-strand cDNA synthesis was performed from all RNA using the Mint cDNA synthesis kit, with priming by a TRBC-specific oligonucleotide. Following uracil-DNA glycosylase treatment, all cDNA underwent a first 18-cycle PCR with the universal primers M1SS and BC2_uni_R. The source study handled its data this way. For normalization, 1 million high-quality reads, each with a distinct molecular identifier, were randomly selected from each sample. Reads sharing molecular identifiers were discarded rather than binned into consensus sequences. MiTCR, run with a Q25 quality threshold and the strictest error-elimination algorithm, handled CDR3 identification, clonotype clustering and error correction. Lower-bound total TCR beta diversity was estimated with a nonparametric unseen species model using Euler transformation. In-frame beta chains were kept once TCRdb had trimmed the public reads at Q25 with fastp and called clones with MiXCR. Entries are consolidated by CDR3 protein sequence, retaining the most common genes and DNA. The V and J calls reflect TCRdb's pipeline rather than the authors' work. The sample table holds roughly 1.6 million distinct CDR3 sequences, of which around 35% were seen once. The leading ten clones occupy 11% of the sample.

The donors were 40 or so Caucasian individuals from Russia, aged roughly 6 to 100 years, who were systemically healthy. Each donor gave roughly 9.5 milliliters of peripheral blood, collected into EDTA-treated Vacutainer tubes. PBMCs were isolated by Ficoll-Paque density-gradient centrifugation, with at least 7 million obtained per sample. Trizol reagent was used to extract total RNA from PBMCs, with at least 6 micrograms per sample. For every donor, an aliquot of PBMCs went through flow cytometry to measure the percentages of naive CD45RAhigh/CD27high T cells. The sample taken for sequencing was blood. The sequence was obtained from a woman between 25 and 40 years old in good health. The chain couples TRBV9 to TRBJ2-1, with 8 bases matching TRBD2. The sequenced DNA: TGTGCCAGCAGCACGGGAGGGCTAACCTACAATGAGCAGTTCTTC. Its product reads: CASSTGGLTYNEQFF.